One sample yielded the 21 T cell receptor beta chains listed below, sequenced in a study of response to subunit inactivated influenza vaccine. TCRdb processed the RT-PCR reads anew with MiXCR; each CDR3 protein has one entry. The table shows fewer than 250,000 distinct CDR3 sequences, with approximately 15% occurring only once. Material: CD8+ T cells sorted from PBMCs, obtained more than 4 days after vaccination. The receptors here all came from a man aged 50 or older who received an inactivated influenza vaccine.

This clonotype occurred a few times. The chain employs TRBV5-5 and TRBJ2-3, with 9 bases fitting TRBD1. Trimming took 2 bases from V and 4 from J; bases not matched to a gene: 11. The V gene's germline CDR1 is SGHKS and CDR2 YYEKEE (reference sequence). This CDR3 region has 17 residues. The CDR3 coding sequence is TGTGCCAGCAGCTTCAACATTTGGGACAGGGCAGCAGATACGCAGTATTTT. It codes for CASSFNIWDRAADTQYF.

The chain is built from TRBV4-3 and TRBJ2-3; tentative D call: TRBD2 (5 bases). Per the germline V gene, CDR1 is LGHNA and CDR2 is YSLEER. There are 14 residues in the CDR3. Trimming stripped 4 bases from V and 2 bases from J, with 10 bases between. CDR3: CASSPNDYTDTQYF. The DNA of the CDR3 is TGCGCCAGCAGCCCCAACGACTACACAGATACGCAGTATTTT.

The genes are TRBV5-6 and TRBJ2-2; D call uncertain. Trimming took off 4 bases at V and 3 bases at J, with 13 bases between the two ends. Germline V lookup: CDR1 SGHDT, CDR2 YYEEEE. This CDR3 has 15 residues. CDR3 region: CASSLKTAYTGELFF. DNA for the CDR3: TGTGCCAGCAGCCTAAAAACAGCCTACACCGGGGAGCTGTTTTTT.

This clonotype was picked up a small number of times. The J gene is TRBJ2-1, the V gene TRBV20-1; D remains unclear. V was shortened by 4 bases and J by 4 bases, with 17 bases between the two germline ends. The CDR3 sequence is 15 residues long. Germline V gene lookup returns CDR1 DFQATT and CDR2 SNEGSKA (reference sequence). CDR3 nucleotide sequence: TGCAGTGCTACCGAGACACCAGAGTTTTACAATGAGCAGTTCTTC. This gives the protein CSATETPEFYNEQFF.

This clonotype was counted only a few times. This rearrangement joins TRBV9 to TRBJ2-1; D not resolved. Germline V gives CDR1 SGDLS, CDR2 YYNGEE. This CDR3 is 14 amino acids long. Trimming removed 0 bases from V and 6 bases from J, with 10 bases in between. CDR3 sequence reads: CASSVDDASNEQFF. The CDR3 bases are TGTGCCAGCAGCGTAGACGACGCCAGCAATGAGCAGTTCTTC.

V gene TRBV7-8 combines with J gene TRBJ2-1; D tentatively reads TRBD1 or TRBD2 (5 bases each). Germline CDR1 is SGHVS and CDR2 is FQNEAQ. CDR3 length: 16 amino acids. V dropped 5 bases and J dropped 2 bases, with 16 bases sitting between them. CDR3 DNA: TGTGCCAGCAGCCAAAACCGGGACCCAGCCTACAATGAGCAGTTCTTC. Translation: CASSQNRDPAYNEQFF.

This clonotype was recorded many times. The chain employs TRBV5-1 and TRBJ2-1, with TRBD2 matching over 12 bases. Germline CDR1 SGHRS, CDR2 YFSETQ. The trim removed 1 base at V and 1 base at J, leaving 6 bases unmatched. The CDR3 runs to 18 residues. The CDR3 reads CASSLTLAGGLSYNEQFF. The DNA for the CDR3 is TGCGCCAGCAGCTTGACTCTAGCGGGAGGGCTATCCTACAATGAGCAGTTCTTC.

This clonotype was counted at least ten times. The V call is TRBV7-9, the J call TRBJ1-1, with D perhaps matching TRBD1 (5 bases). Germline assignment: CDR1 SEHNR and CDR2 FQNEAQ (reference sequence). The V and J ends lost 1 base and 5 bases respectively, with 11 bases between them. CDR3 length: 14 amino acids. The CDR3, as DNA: TGTGCCAGCAGCTTAGGAGGGGATTGGACTGAAGCTTTCTTT. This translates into CASSLGGDWTEAFF.

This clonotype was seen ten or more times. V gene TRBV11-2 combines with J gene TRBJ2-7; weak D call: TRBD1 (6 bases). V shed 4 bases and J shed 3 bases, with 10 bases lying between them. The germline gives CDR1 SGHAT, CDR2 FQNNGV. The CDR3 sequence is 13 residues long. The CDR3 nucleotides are TGTGCCAGCAGCTCCCGGGACAACTACGAGCAGTACTTC. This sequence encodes CASSSRDNYEQYF.

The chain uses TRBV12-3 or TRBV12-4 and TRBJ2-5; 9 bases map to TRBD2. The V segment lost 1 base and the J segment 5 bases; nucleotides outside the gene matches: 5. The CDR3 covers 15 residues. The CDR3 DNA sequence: TGTGCCAGCAGTTTAGAGGGCGGGAGGGGGGAGACCCAGTACTTC. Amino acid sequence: CASSLEGGRGETQYF.

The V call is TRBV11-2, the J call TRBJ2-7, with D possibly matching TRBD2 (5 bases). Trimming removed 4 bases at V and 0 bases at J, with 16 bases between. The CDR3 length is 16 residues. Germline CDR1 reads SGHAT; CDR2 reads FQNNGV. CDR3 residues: CASSSYSRENSYEQYF. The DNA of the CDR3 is TGTGCCAGCAGCTCCTACTCCCGGGAAAACTCCTACGAGCAGTACTTC.

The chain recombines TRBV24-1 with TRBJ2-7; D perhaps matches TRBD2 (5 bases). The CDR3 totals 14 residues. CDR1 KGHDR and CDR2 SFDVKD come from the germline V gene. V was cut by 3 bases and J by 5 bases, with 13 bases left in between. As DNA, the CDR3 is TGTGCCACCAGTGATCGGGGAGAGATCGACGAGCAGTACTTC. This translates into CATSDRGEIDEQYF.

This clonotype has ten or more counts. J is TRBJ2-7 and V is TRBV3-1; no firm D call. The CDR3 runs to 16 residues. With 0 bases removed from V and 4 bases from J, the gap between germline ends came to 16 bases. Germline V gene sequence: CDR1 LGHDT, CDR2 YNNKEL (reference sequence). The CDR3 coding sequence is TGTGCCAGCAGCCAAGATAGATCCAAGGGCGATTACGAGCAGTACTTC. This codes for CASSQDRSKGDYEQYF.

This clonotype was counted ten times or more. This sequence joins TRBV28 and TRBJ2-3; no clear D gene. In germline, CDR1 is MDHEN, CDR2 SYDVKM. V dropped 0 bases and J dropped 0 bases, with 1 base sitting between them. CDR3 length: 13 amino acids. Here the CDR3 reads CASSLWSTDTQYF. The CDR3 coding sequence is TGTGCCAGCAGTTTATGGAGCACAGATACGCAGTATTTT.

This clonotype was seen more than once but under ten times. In DNA, the CDR3 is TGCGCCAGCAGCCAAGATCCCCCTAGCGGAGACCCATTTTACAATGAGCAGTTCTTC. Protein sequence: CASSQDPPSGDPFYNEQFF. This sequence joins TRBV4-3 and TRBJ2-1; TRBD2 matches 7 bases. J gave up 4 bases and V 0 bases, and 15 bases lay outside the gene matches. The germline gives CDR1 LGHNA, CDR2 YSLEER. The CDR3 consists of 19 residues.

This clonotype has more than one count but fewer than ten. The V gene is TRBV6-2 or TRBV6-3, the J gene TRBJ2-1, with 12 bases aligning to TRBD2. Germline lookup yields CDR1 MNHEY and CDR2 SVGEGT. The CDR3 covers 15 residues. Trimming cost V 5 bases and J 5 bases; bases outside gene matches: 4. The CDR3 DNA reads TGTGCCAGCAGTCCTAGCGGGAGGGGCCACAATGAGCAGTTCTTC. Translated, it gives CASSPSGRGHNEQFF.

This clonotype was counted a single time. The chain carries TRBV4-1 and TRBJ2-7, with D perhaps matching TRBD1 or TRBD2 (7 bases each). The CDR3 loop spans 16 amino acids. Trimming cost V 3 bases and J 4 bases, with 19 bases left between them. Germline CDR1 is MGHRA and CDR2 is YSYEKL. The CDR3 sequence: CASSHKEPRGGYEQYF. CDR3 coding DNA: TGCGCCAGCAGCCACAAAGAGCCCAGGGGGGGATACGAGCAGTACTTC.

CDR3 DNA sequence: TGCGCCAGCAGCCAAGTCAGGGGACCAAATCAGCCCCAGCATTTT. Residues: CASSQVRGPNQPQHF. The rearrangement joins TRBV4-3 to TRBJ1-5; TRBD1 is a possible D gene (6 bases). There are 15 residues in the CDR3. The V end was cut by 1 base, the J end by 4 bases, with 11 bases between. The V gene's germline CDR1 is LGHNA and CDR2 YSLEER.

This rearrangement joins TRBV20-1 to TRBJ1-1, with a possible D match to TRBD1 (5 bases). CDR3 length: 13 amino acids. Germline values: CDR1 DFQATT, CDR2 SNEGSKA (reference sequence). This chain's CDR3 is CSWDPSMNTEAFF. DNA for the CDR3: TGCAGCTGGGACCCGAGTATGAACACTGAAGCTTTCTTT.

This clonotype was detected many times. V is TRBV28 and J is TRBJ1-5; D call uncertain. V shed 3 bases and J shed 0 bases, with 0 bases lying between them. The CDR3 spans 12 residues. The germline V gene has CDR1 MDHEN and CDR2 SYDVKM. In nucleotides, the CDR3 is TGTGCCAGCAGTTTTAGCAATCAGCCCCAGCATTTT. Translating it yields CASSFSNQPQHF. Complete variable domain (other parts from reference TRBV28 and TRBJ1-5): DVKVTQSSRYLVKRTGEKVFLECVQDMDHENMFWYRQDPGLGLRLIYFSYDVKMKEKGDIPEGYSVSREKKERFSLILESASTNQTSMYLCASSFSNQPQHFGDGTRLSIL.

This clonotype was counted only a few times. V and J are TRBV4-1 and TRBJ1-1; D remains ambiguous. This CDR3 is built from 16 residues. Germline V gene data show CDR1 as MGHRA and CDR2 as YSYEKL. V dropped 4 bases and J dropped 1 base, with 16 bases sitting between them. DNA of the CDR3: TGCGCCAGCAGCCGAGCCCCAGGTCAGCAGAACACTGAAGCTTTCTTT. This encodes CASSRAPGQQNTEAFF.